The 20 T cell receptor beta chains in this list originate from one sample, sequenced in a study of cytomegalovirus exposure and HLA in healthy donors. PCR employed 60 Vbeta and 13 Jbeta primers. Sequencing was performed with immunoSEQ multiplex PCR; in TCRdb, only in-frame clones are kept and a portion is missing. Of about 180,000 clones listed, around 81% are singletons. The sequencing input was PBMCs. The receptor source for this set is a woman aged 25 to 39 in good health and CMV-seronegative.

The chain recombines TRBV4-2 with TRBJ2-7; TRBD1 matches 8 bases. CDR3 length: 14 residues. Germline V CDR1 and CDR2: LGHNA, YNFKEQ. Trimming at V came to 6 bases and at J to 5 bases, leaving 9 bases not matched to a gene. The CDR3 loop reads CASSRGQGADEQYF. CDR3 DNA sequence: TGTGCCAGCAGTAGGGGGCAGGGGGCTGACGAGCAGTACTTC.

This clone turned up a few times. The genes are TRBV5-4 and TRBJ2-1; 9 bases are a match to TRBD1. Germline trimming cut 0 bases from V and 7 bases from J; bases unmatched to any gene: 8. This CDR3 region has 16 residues. CDR1 is SGHNT and CDR2 is YYREEE in the germline V gene (reference sequence). CDR3: CASSLADRGVTNEQFF. The CDR3 region has the DNA TGTGCCAGCAGCTTGGCTGACAGGGGGGTGACGAATGAGCAGTTCTTC.

The chain combines TRBV21-1 with TRBJ1-6; the D segment call TRBD1 is taken from the table without a DNA check. TRBV21-1 is listed as a pseudogene. This CDR3 region has 14 residues. This chain's CDR3 is CASGTGTGASPLHF. CDR3 DNA: TGTGCCAGCGGTACGGGAACAGGGGCCTCACCCCTCCACTTT.

The chain is built from TRBV9 and TRBJ2-1; D call uncertain. V was pared by 1 base and J by 8 bases, with 10 bases between. Germline V gene data show CDR1 as SGDLS and CDR2 as YYNGEE. The CDR3 runs to 13 residues. CDR3 sequence: CASSVSLVDEQFF. DNA of the CDR3: TGTGCCAGCAGCGTATCTTTGGTAGATGAGCAGTTCTTC.

The gene calls are TRBV5-6 and TRBJ1-4; a weak D match, TRBD1 (6 bases). CDR1 is SGHDT, CDR2 YYEEEE, per germline. This CDR3 is 15 amino acids long. Trimming took 3 bases from V and 12 from J, leaving 21 bases between them. CDR3: CASSSPGEGQGELFF. CDR3 in DNA: TGTGCCAGCAGCTCCCCGGGGGAGGGACAAGGCGAACTGTTTTTT.

The chain joins TRBV7-3 to TRBJ2-1; 11 bases line up with TRBD2. The CDR3 is 15 amino acids. The germline gives CDR1 SGHTA, CDR2 FQGTGA. J lost 7 bases, V lost 5 bases, and 7 bases had no gene match. The chain's CDR3 is CASSLGLAGLNEQFF. CDR3 sequence (DNA): TGTGCCAGCAGCCTCGGACTAGCGGGCTTAAATGAGCAGTTCTTC.

The J gene is TRBJ2-2, the V gene TRBV19; 10 nucleotides match TRBD1. The CDR3 consists of 14 residues. V was pared by 10 bases and J by 7 bases, with 9 bases of the junction left unmatched. Germline CDR1 reads LNHDA; CDR2 reads SQIVND (reference sequence). CDR3 in DNA: TGTGCCACTACCGCGACAGGGGGCGTCGGGGAGCTGTTTTTT. It translates to CATTATGGVGELFF.

In this sample, this clone turned up a few times. The genes are TRBV28 and TRBJ2-7; D uncertain. Per germline, CDR1 MDHEN and CDR2 SYDVKM. The V gene lost 3 bases and the J gene lost 5 bases, with 8 bases spanning the gap. This CDR3 spans 12 amino acids. The CDR3 DNA is TGTGCCAGCAGTTTCTGGGCAAACGAGCAGTACTTC. Translation gives CASSFWANEQYF.

The V call is TRBV7-2, the J call TRBJ1-5; 9 nucleotides agree with TRBD1. From germline, CDR1 is SGHTA and CDR2 FQGNSA. This CDR3 contains 14 residues. The V and J ends lost 4 bases and 3 bases, in that order; junction bases with no gene match: 1. CDR3 sequence: CASSWTGDNQPQHF. The CDR3 DNA follows: TGTGCCAGCAGCTGGACAGGGGACAATCAGCCCCAGCATTTT. The whole variable domain, remainder taken from reference TRBV7-2 and TRBJ1-5, is GAGVSQSPSNKVTEKGKDVELRCDPISGHTALYWYRQSLGQGLEFLIYFQGNSAPDKSGLPSDRFSAERTGGSVSTLTIQRTQQEDSAVYLCASSWTGDNQPQHFGDGTRLSIL.

CDR3 sequence (DNA): TGCGCCAGCAGTGCTCTTTACTCGAGCTCCTACGAGCAGTACTTC. Encoded protein: CASSALYSSSYEQYF. This chain links TRBV10-1 with TRBJ2-7; D remains ambiguous. Trimming removed 4 bases at V and 0 bases at J, with 13 bases between. Germline assignment: CDR1 WNHNN and CDR2 SYGVQD (reference sequence). CDR3 size: 15 residues.

The chain has TRBV5-8 and TRBJ2-1; D is possibly TRBD1 (6 bases). V lost 0 bases to trimming and J lost 3 bases, with 13 bases between them. The CDR3 loop spans 16 amino acids. Per germline, CDR1 SGHTS and CDR2 YDEGEE. The CDR3 is CASSLVAGEGYNEQFF. CDR3 sequence (DNA): TGTGCCAGCAGCTTGGTGGCAGGGGAAGGCTACAATGAGCAGTTCTTC. Using reference TRBV5-8 and TRBJ2-1 for the parts outside the CDR3, the full variable domain is EAGVTQSPTHLIKTRGQQATLRCSPISGHTSVYWYQQALGLGLQFLLWYDEGEERNRGNFPPRFSGRQFPNYSSELNVNALELEDSALYLCASSLVAGEGYNEQFFGPGTRLTVL.

The rearrangement links TRBV6-5 to TRBJ2-3; a possible D gene is TRBD1 (5 bases). The germline CDR1 and CDR2 sequences are MNHEY and SVGAGI. The V end was cut by 0 bases, the J end by 1 base, with 5 bases between. The CDR3 consists of 14 residues. The CDR3 sequence: CASSYSGRTDTQYF. CDR3 coding DNA: TGTGCCAGCAGTTACTCGGGGCGCACAGATACGCAGTATTTT.

CDR3 in DNA: TGTGCCAGCAGTTATACTAGTGGGTCTAACACCGGGGAGCTGTTTTTT. Its protein product is CASSYTSGSNTGELFF. The V and J genes are TRBV7-9 and TRBJ2-2; maybe TRBD2 (5 bases). The CDR3 extends over 16 amino acids. Trimming stripped 6 bases from V and 2 bases from J, with 16 bases between. The germline V gene has CDR1 SEHNR and CDR2 FQNEAQ (reference sequence).

The chain uses TRBV6-6 and TRBJ2-1, with a tentative D call TRBD2 (5 bases). The CDR3 sequence is 14 residues long. V lost 6 bases, J lost 5 bases, and 14 bases lay in between. The germline gives CDR1 MNHNY, CDR2 SVGAGI (reference sequence). The CDR3 loop reads CASSPGVGHNEQFF. In DNA, the CDR3 is TGTGCCAGCAGCCCCGGGGTAGGGCACAATGAGCAGTTCTTC.

The V and J genes are TRBV7-9 and TRBJ2-3; unclear D gene. Trimming removed 1 base at V and 5 bases at J, with 10 bases between. This CDR3 has 14 residues. CDR1 SEHNR and CDR2 FQNEAQ come from the germline V gene (reference sequence). CDR3 loop: CASSLGEVRDTQYF. The CDR3 DNA reads TGTGCCAGCAGCTTAGGAGAGGTGAGAGATACGCAGTATTTT.

This chain's CDR3 is CATSRGTGGSYEQYF. In DNA, the CDR3 is TGTGCCACCAGCAGAGGGACAGGGGGCTCCTACGAGCAGTACTTC. This chain connects TRBV15 to TRBJ2-7; 10 bases are a match to TRBD1. Trimming at V came to 1 base and at J to 0 bases, leaving 0 bases not matched to a gene. Germline V gene data show CDR1 as LNHNV and CDR2 as YYDKDF (reference sequence). The CDR3 totals 15 residues.

The chain is built from TRBV7-6 and TRBJ2-3; D may be TRBD2 (6 bases). V was clipped by 1 base and J by 6 bases, with 14 bases between them. The germline CDR1 and CDR2 sequences are SGHVS and FNYEAQ. The CDR3 has 15 residues. CDR3 loop: CASSLDGRETDTQYF. In DNA form, the CDR3 reads TGTGCCAGCAGCTTAGATGGACGGGAGACTGATACGCAGTATTTT. The whole variable domain, remainder taken from reference TRBV7-6 and TRBJ2-3, is GAGVSQSPRYKVTKRGQDVALRCDPISGHVSLYWYRQALGQGPEFLTYFNYEAQQDKSGLPNDRFSAERPEGSISTLTIQRTEQRDSAMYRCASSLDGRETDTQYFGPGTRLTVL.

This clone was observed a few times. The rearrangement links TRBV4-1 to TRBJ1-5; D not resolved. Germline CDR1 and CDR2: MGHRA and YSYEKL. CDR3 length: 18 amino acids. With 0 bases removed from V and 2 bases from J, the gap between germline ends came to 17 bases. This CDR3 reads CASSQDTTIAQGNQPQHF. The CDR3 nucleotides are TGCGCCAGCAGCCAAGATACTACGATTGCGCAAGGCAATCAGCCCCAGCATTTT.

This clone appeared once. One end of the junction does not line up with germline, which may come from a read error. The chain is built from TRBV15 and TRBJ2-7; D uncertain. This CDR3 has 12 amino acids. The germline V gene has CDR1 LNHNV and CDR2 YYDKDF (reference sequence). CDR3 sequence: CATRRGLYEQYF. The DNA of the CDR3 is TGTGCCACCAGAAGAGGTCTCTACGAGCAGTACTTC.

The J gene is TRBJ2-6, the V gene TRBV6-5, with D maybe TRBD1 (6 bases). Per germline, CDR1 MNHEY and CDR2 SVGAGI. There are 15 residues in the CDR3. Trimming took 5 bases from V and 1 from J, leaving 9 bases between them. CDR3: CASSPQGSGANVLTF. The CDR3 DNA follows: TGTGCCAGCAGTCCACAGGGATCTGGGGCCAACGTCCTGACTTTC.